This is a list of T cell receptor beta chains from one sample in a study of shared clonotypes between healthy human individuals. Measured with immunoSEQ multiplex PCR; TCRdb has only the in-frame clones, and not every one. The sample has under 700,000 clones, approximately 96% seen once. Input material: naive CD8+ T cells sorted from blood. These receptors originate from a woman in her 30s in good health. Both conserved end residues are part of each CDR3. Fields, in order: D gene, V gene, J gene, CDR3 protein. D genes are given only for firm matches.

.	TRBV7-9	TRBJ2-2	CASKSTGTPNTGELFF
.	TRBV6-1	TRBJ1-5	CASREQEYSNQPQHF
.	TRBV7-9	TRBJ2-2	CASSLDVNTGELFF
.	TRBV28	TRBJ2-7	CASSLDDSWPGEQYF
.	TRBV27	TRBJ2-5	CATRDNLYQETQYF
.	TRBV14	TRBJ1-1	CASSQGTLEAFF
.	TRBV5-6	TRBJ1-5	CASSLSLASNQPQHF
TRBD2	TRBV7-8	TRBJ2-7	CASSPGLAGTSYEQYF
TRBD1	TRBV7-6	TRBJ1-1	CASSFTGGDTEAFF
.	TRBV11-2	TRBJ1-2	CASSLTPSASNYGYTF
TRBD2	TRBV9	TRBJ2-7	CASSLSGTSSYEQYF
.	TRBV5-1	TRBJ1-2	CASSLTGNGYTF
.	TRBV29-1	TRBJ1-3	CSVTGSGNTIYF
.	TRBV30	TRBJ2-1	CAWSVSANYNEQFF
TRBD2	TRBV19	.	CASSKSPRLAEAYEQYF
.	TRBV28	TRBJ1-1	CASSLHGNTEAFF
.	TRBV29-1	TRBJ2-6	CSVAGEAGANVLTF
.	TRBV5-6	TRBJ2-7	CASSLGQAPPVYEQYF
TRBD2	TRBV7-9	TRBJ2-1	CASRGLANEQFF
TRBD2	TRBV28	TRBJ2-7	CASSLMRERPLEQYF
.	TRBV28	TRBJ2-7	CASSLLPLGTERYF
.	TRBV5-7	TRBJ2-5	CASSLAAQETQYF
TRBD1	TRBV7-8	TRBJ1-5	CASRQAGTGAKFWNQPQHF
TRBD2	TRBV7-9	TRBJ2-3	CASSSPGTSPSTDTQYF
.	TRBV6-5	TRBJ1-2	CASSPIVRYTF
TRBD2	TRBV28	TRBJ2-3	CASSLLAGGPYTQYF
TRBD1	TRBV28	TRBJ2-7	CASRSLRGQATYEQYF
.	TRBV9	TRBJ2-7	CASSVQGGWYEQYF
TRBD1	TRBV5-4	TRBJ1-6	CASSLEVQGDNSPLHF
.	TRBV19	TRBJ2-7	CASSPGFASSLLYEQYF
.	TRBV19	TRBJ1-1	CASSILGVNTEAFF
TRBD2	TRBV4-1	TRBJ2-3	CASSQVGLAGDTQYF
.	TRBV27	TRBJ2-7	CASRRSRPGIYEQYF
TRBD1	TRBV7-8	TRBJ1-5	CASRGTGGADGNQPQHF
.	TRBV7-9	TRBJ2-7	CASSLGLGATYEQYF
.	TRBV13	TRBJ2-4	CASSLYRMAKNIQYF
.	TRBV9	TRBJ1-1	CASSVGESRGREAFF
.	TRBV13	TRBJ2-7	CASSKRKEQYF
TRBD2	TRBV19	TRBJ2-1	CASSIGAGGVFRGEQFF
.	TRBV15	TRBJ2-7	CATSTESYEQYF
.	TRBV19	TRBJ2-7	CASSMAAFSYEQYF
.	TRBV11-2	TRBJ2-1	CASRENPTVYNEQFF
TRBD1	TRBV19	TRBJ2-7	CASSISGTEYEQYF
TRBD2	TRBV6-1	TRBJ2-1	CASSAQRDLNEQFF
.	TRBV25-1	TRBJ1-4	CASSEYRGGLFF
.	TRBV5-6	TRBJ1-2	CASSFLQGRGWGYTF
TRBD1	TRBV5-6	TRBJ2-1	CASSGWTGGSYNEQFF
.	TRBV5-7	TRBJ2-6	CASSVRVSGANVLTF
.	TRBV7-9	TRBJ2-1	CASSLDTSNEQFF
.	TRBV27	TRBJ2-7	CASSPPSRGSGLYEQYF
.	TRBV6-1	TRBJ1-1	CASSALRGFPNTEAFF
.	TRBV5-1	TRBJ2-1	CASSLGSGAYNEQFF
TRBD2	TRBV28	TRBJ2-1	CASSLTSGLNEQFF
TRBD2	TRBV5-1	TRBJ2-1	CASSLAPGLAGHNEQFF
.	TRBV13	TRBJ1-6	CASSLNRAGNSPLHF
.	TRBV7-8	TRBJ1-1	CASSLEGGQNTEAFF
.	TRBV14	TRBJ1-2	CASSYSLTGLGTGGYTF
.	TRBV16	TRBJ2-1	CASSQMALGNEQFF
.	TRBV19	TRBJ2-7	CASSPGPDSYEQYF
.	TRBV29-1	TRBJ2-1	CSVELYGPIYNEQFF